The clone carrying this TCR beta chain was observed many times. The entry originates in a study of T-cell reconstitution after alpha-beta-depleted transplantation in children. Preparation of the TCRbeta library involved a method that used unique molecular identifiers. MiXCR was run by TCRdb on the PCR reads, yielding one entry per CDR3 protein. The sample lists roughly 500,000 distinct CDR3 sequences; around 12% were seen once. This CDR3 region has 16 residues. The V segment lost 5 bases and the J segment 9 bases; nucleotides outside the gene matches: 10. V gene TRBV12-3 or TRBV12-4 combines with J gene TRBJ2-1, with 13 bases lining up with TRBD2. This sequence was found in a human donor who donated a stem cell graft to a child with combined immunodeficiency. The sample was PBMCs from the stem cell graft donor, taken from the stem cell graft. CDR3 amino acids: CASSPGGLAGASEQFF. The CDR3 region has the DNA TGTGCCAGCAGTCCGGGCGGACTAGCGGGGGCTAGTGAGCAGTTCTTC.